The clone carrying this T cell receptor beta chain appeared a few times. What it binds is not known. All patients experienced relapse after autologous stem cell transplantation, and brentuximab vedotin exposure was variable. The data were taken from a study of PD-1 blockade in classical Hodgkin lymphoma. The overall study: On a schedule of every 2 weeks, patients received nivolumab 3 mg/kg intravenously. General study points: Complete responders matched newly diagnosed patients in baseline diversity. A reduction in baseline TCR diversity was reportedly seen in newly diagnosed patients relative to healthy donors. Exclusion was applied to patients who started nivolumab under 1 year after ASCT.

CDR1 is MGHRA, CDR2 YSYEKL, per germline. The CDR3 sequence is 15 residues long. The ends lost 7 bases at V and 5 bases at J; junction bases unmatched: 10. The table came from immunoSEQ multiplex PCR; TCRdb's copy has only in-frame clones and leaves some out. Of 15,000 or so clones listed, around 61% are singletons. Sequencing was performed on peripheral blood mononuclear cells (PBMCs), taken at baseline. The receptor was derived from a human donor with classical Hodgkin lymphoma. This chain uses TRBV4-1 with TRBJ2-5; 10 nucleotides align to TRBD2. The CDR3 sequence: CASTTSGTSAETQYF. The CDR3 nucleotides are TGCGCCAGCACGACTTCCGGGACTAGCGCCGAGACCCAGTACTTC.